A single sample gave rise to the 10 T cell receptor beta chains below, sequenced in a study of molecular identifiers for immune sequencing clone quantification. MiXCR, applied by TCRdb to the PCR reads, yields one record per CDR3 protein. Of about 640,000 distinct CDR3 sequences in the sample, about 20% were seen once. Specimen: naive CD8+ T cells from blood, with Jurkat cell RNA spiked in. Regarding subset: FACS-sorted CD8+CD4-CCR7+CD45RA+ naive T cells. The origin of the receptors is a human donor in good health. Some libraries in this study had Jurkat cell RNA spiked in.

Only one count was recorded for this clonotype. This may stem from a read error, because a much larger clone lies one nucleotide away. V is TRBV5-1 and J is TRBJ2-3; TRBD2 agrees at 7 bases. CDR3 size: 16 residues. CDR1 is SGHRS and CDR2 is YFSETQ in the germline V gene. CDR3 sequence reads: CASSFGRGDRTDMQYF. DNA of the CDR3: TGCGCCAGCAGCTTCGGACGGGGGGATCGCACAGATATGCAGTATTTT.

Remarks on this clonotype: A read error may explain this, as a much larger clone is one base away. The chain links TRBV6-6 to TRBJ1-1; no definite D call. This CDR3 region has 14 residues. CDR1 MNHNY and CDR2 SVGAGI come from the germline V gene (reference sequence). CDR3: CACSYIHSDTEAFF. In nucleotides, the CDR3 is TGTGCCTGCAGTTATATCCACTCGGACACTGAAGCTTTCTTT.

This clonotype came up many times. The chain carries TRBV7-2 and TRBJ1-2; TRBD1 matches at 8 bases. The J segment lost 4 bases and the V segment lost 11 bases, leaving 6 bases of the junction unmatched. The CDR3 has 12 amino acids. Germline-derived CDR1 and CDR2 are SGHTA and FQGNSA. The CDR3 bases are TGTGCCGAACGACAGGGGACCTATGGCTACACCTTC. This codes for CAERQGTYGYTF.

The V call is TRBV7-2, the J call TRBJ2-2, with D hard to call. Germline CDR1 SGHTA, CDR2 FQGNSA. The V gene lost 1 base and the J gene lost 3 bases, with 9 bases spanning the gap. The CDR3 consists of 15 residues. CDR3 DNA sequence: TGTGCCAGCAGCTTAGACGTCAGCTACACCGGGGAGCTGTTTTTT. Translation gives CASSLDVSYTGELFF.

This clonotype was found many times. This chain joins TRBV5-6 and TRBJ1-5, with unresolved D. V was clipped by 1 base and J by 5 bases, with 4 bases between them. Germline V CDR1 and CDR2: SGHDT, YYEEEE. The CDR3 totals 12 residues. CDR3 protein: CASSLSDQPQHF. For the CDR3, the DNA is TGTGCCAGCAGCTTGTCAGATCAGCCCCAGCATTTT.

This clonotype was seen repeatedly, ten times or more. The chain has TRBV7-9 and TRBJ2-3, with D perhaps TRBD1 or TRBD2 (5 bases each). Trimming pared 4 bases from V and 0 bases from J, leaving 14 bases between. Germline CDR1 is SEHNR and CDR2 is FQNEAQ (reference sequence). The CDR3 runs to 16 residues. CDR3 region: CASSSIASGSTDTQYF. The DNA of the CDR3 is TGTGCCAGCAGCTCCATAGCGTCAGGGAGCACAGATACGCAGTATTTT.

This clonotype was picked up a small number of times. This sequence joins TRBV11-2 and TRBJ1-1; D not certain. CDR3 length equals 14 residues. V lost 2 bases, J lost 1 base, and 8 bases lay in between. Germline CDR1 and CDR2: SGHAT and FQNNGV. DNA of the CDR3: TGTGCCAGCAGCTTAATCGTGTGGAACACTGAAGCTTTCTTT. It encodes CASSLIVWNTEAFF. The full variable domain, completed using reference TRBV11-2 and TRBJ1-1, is EAGVAQSPRYKIIEKRQSVAFWCNPISGHATLYWYQQILGQGPKLLIQFQNNGVVDDSQLPKDRFSAERLKGVDSTLKIQPAKLEDSAVYLCASSLIVWNTEAFFGQGTRLTVV.

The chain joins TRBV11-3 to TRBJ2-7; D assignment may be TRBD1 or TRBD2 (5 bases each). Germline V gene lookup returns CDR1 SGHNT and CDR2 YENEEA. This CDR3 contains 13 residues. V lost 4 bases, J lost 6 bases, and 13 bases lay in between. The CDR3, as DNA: TGTGCCAGCAGCTGGGACGCCAGCCGCGAGCAGTACTTC. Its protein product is CASSWDASREQYF.

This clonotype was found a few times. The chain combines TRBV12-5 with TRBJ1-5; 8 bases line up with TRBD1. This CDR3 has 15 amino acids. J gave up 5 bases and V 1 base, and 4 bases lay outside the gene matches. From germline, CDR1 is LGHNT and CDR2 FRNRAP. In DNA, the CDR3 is TGTGCTAGTGGTTTGGCTTTACAGGGGGATCAGCCCCAGCATTTT. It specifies CASGLALQGDQPQHF. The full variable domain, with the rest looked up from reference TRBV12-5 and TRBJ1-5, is DARVTQTPRHKVTEMGQEVTMRCQPILGHNTVFWYRQTMMQGLELLAYFRNRAPLDDSGMPKDRFSAEMPDATLATLKIQPSEPRDSAVYFCASGLALQGDQPQHFGDGTRLSIL.

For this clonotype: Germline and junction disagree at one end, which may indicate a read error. The CDR3 DNA reads TGTGCCAGCAGCCCGTGGACTAGCGGGCCCGTTTTCGGGGAGCAGTTTTTT. This sequence encodes CASSPWTSGPVFGEQFF. The gene calls are TRBV7-2 and TRBJ2-2; TRBD2 matches at 11 bases. CDR1 is SGHTA and CDR2 is FQGNSA in the germline V gene. This CDR3 spans 17 amino acids.